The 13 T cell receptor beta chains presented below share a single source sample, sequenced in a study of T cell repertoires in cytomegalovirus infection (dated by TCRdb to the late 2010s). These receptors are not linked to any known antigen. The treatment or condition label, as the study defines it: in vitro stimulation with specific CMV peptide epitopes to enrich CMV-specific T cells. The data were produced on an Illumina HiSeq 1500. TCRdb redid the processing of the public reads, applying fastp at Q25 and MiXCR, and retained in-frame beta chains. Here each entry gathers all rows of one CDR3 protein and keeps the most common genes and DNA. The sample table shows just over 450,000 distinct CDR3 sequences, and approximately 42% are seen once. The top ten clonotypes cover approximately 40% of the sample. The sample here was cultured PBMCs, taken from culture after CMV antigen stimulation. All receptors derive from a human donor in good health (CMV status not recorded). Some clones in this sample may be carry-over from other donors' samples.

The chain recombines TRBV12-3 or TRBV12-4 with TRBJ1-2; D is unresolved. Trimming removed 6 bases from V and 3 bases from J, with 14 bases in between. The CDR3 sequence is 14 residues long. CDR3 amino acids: CASRDRRRDYGYTF. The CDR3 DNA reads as TGTGCCAGCAGGGACCGTCGACGGGACTATGGCTACACCTTC.

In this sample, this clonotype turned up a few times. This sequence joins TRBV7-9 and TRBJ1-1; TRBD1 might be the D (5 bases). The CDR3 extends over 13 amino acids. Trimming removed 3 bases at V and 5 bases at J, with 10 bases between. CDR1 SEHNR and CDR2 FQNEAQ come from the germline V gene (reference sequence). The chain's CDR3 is CASSFDRYTEAFF. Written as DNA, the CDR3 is TGTGCCAGCAGCTTCGACAGATATACTGAAGCTTTCTTT.

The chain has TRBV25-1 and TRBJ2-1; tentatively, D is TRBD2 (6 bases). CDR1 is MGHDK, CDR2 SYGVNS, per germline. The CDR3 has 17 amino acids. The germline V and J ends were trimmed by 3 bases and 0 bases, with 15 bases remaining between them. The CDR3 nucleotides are TGTGCCAGCAGTGATCCCCTTTCCGGGAGCTCCTACAATGAGCAGTTCTTC. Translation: CASSDPLSGSSYNEQFF.

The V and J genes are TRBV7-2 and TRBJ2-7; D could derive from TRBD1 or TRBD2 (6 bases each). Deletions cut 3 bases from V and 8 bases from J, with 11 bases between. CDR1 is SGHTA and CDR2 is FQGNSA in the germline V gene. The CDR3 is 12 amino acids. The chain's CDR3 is CASSFEGGKQYF. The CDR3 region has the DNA TGTGCCAGCAGCTTCGAAGGGGGGAAGCAGTACTTC.

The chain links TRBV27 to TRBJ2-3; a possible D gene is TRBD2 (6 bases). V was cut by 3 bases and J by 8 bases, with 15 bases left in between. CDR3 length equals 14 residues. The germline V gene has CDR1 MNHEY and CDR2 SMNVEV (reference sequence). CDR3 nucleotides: TGTGCCAGCAGTTTGGGCGGGACGGGGTCTACGCAGTATTTT. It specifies CASSLGGTGSTQYF.

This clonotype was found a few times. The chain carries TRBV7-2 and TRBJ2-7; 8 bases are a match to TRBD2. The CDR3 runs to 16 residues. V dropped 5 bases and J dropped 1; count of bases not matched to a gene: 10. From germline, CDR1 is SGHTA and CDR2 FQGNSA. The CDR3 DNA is TGTGCCAGCAGCCCCAGGTCTTTAGCGGGGTCCTACGAGCAGTACTTC. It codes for CASSPRSLAGSYEQYF.

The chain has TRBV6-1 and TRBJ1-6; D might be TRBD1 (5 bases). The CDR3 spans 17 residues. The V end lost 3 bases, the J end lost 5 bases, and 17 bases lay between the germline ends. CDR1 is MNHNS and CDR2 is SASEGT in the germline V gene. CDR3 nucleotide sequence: TGTGCCAGCAGTGAGGTCTCAGGGTTCGGCGATAATTCACCCCTCCACTTT. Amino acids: CASSEVSGFGDNSPLHF.

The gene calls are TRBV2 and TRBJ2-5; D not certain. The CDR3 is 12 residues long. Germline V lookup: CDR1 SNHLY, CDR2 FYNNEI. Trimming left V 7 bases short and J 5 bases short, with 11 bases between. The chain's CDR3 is CASTDLKETQYF. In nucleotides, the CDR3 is TGTGCCAGCACGGACCTTAAGGAGACCCAGTACTTC.

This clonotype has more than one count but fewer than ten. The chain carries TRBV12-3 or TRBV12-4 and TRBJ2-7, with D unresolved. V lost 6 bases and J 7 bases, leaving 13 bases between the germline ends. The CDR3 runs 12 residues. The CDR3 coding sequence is TGTGCCAGCAGAGCGTCTCTGGGGGAGCAGTACTTC. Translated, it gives CASRASLGEQYF.

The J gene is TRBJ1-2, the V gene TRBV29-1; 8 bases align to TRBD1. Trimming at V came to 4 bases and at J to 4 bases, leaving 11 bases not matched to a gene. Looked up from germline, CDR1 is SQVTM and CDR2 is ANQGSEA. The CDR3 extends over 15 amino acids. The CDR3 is CSVVAPLTGGYGYTF. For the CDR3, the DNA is TGCAGCGTTGTGGCCCCCCTCACAGGGGGCTATGGCTACACCTTC.

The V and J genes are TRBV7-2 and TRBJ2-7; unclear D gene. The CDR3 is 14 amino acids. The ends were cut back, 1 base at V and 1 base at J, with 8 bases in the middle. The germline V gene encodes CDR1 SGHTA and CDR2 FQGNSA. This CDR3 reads CASSLGLVSYEQYF. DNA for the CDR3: TGTGCCAGCAGCTTAGGACTCGTTTCCTACGAGCAGTACTTC.

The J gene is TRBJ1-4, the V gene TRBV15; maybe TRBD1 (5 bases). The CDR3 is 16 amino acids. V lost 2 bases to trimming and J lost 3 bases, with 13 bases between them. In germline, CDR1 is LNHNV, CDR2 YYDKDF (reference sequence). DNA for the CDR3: TGTGCCACCAGCAGATCGGCTGGGGGGGCTAATGAAAAACTGTTTTTT. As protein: CATSRSAGGANEKLFF.

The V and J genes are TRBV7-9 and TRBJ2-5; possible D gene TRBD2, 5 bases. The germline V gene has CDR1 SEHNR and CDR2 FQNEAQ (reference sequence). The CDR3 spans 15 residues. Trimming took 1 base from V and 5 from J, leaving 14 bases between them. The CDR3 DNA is TGTGCCAGCAGCTTAGTAGCGACGCCCAGCGAGACCCAGTACTTC. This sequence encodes CASSLVATPSETQYF.